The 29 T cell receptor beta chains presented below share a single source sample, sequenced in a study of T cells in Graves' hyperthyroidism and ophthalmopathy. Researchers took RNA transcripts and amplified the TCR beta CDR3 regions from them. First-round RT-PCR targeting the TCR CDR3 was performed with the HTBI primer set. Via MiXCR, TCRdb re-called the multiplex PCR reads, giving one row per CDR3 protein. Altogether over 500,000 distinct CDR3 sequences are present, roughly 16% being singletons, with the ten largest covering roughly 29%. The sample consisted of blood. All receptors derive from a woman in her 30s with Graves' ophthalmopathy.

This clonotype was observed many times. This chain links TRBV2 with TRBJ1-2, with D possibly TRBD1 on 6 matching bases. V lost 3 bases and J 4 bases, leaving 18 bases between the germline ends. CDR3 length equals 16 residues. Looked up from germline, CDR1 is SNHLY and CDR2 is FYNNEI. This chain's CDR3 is CASSDPEQGYGYGYTF. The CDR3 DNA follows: TGTGCCAGCAGTGACCCCGAACAGGGATATGGCTATGGCTACACCTTC.

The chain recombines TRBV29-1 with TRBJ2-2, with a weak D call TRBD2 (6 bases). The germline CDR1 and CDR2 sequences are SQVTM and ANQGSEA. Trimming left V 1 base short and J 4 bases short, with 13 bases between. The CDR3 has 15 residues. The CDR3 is CSVEVGGTGTGELFF. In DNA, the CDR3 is TGCAGCGTTGAAGTGGGAGGAACGGGCACCGGGGAGCTGTTTTTT.

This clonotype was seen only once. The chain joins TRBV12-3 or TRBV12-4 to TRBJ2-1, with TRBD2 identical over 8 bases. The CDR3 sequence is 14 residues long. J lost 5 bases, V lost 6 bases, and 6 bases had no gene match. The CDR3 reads CASSFSGDNNEQFF. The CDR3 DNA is TGTGCCAGCAGCTTTAGCGGGGATAACAATGAGCAGTTCTTC.

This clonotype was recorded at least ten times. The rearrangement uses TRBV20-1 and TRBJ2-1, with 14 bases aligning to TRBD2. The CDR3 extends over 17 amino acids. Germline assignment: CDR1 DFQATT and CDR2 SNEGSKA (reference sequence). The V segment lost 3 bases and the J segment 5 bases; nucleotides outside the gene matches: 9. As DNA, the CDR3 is TGCAGTGCTAGTGGAGTGGGGGGACTAGCGGGGGACAATGAGCAGTTCTTC. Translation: CSASGVGGLAGDNEQFF.

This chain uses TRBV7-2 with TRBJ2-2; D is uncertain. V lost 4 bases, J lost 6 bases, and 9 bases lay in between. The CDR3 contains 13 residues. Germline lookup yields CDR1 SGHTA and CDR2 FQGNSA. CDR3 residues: CASSSLGPGELFF. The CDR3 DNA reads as TGTGCCAGCAGCTCGTTGGGTCCCGGGGAGCTGTTTTTT.

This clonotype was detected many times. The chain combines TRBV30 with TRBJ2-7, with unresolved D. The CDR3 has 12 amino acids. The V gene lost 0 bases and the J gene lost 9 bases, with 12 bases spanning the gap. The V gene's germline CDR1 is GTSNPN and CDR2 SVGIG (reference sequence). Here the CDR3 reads CAWSVISSGQYF. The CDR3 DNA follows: TGTGCCTGGAGTGTAATTAGTTCCGGGCAGTACTTC.

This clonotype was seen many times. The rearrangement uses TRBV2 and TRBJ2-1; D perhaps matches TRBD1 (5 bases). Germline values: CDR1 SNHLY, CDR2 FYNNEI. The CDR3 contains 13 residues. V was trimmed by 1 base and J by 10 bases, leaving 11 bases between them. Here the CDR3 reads CASSEVGAGEQFF. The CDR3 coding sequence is TGTGCCAGCAGTGAAGTAGGGGCAGGAGAGCAGTTCTTC.

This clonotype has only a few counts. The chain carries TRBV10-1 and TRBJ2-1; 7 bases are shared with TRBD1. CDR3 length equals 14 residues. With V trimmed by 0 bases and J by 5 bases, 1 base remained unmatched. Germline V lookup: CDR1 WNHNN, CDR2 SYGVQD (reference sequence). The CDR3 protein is CASSESGTDNEQFF. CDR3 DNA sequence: TGCGCCAGCAGTGAGTCAGGGACAGACAATGAGCAGTTCTTC.

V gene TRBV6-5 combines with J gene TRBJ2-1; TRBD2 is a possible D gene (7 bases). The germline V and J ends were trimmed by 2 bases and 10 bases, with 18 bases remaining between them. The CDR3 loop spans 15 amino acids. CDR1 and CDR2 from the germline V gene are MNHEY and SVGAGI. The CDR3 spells CASSYRRGKGEEQFF. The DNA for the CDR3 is TGTGCCAGCAGTTACAGGCGGGGGAAGGGGGAAGAGCAGTTCTTC.

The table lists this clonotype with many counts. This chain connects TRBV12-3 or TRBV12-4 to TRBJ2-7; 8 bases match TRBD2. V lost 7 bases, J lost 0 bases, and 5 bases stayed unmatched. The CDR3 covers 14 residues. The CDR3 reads CASNLAGRSYEQYF. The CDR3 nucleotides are TGTGCCAGCAACCTAGCGGGCCGCTCCTACGAGCAGTACTTC.

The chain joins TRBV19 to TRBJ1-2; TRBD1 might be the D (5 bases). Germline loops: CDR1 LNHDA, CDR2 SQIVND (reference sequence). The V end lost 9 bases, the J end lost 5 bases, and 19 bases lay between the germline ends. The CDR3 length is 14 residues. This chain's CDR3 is CASAPGLGGYGYTF. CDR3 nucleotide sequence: TGTGCCAGCGCTCCGGGACTCGGGGGTTATGGCTACACCTTC.

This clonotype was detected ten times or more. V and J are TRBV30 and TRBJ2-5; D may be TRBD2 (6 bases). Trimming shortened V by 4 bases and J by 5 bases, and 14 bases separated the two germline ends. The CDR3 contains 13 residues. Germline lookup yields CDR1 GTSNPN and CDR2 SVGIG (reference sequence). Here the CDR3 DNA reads TGTGCCTGGAACTTGGAGGGAAGGGAGACCCAGTACTTC. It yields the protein CAWNLEGRETQYF.

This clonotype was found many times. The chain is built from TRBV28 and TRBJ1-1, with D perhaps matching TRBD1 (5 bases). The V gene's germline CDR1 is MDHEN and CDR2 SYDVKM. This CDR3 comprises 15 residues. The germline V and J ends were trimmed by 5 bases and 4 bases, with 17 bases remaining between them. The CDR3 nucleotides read TGTGCCAGCAGTATAGGACACGCAGTAAGCACTGAAGCTTTCTTT. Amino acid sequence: CASSIGHAVSTEAFF.

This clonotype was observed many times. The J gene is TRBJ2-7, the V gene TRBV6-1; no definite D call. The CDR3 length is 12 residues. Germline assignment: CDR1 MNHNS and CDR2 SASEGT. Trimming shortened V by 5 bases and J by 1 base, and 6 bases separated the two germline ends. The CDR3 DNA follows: TGTGCCAGCAGTTTCACTTCCTACGAGCAGTACTTC. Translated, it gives CASSFTSYEQYF.

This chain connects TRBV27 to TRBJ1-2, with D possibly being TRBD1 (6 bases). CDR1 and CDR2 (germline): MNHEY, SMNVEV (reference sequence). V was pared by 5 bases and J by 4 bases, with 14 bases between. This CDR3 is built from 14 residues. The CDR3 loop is CASSKHRESYGYTF. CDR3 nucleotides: TGTGCCAGCAGTAAACACAGGGAAAGCTATGGCTACACCTTC.

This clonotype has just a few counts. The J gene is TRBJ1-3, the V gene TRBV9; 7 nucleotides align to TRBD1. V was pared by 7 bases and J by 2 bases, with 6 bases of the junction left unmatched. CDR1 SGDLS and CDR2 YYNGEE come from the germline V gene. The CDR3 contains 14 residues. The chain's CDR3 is CASDREGAGNTIYF. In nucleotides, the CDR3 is TGTGCCAGCGACAGGGAGGGGGCTGGAAACACCATATATTTT.

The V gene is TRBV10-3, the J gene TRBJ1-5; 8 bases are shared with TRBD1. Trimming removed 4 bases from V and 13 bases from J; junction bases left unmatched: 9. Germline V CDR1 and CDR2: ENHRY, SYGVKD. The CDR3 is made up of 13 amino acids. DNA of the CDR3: TGTGCCATCAGTGGGGGGGATCAGGGGGCGCAGCATTTT. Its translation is CAISGGDQGAQHF.

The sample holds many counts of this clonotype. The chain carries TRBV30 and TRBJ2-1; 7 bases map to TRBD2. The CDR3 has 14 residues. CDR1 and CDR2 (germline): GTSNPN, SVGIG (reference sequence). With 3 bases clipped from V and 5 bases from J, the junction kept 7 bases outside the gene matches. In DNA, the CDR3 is TGTGCCTGGAGCCGAGCGGGGAGAAACAATGAGCAGTTCTTC. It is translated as CAWSRAGRNNEQFF.

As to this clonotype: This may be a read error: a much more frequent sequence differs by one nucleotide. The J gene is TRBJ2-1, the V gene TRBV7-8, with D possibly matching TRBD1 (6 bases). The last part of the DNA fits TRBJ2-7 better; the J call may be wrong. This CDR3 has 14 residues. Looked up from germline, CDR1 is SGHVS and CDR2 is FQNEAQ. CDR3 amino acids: CASIKGVSYNEQYF. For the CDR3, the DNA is TGTGCCAGCATCAAGGGGGTGAGCTACAATGAGCAGTACTTC.

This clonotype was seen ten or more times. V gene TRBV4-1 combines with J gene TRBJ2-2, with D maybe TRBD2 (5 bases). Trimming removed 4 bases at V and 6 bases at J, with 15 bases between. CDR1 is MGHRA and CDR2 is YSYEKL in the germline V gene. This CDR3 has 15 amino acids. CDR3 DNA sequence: TGCGCCAGCAGCCTTGAAGGGCGGCGGGCCGGGGAGCTGTTTTTT. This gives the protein CASSLEGRRAGELFF.

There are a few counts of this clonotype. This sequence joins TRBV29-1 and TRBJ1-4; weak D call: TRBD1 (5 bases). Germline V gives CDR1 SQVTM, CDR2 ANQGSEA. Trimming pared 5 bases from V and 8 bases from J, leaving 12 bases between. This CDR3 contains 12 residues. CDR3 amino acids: CSVSAGREKLFF. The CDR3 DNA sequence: TGCAGCGTTTCGGCAGGGCGCGAAAAACTGTTTTTT.

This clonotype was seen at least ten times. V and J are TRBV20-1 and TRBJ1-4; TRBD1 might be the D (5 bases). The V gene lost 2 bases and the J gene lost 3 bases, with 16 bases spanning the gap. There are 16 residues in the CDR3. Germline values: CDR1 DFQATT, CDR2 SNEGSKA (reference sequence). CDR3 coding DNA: TGCAGTGCTAGACCCGTCTCCGGGGGATCTAATGAAAAACTGTTTTTT. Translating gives CSARPVSGGSNEKLFF.

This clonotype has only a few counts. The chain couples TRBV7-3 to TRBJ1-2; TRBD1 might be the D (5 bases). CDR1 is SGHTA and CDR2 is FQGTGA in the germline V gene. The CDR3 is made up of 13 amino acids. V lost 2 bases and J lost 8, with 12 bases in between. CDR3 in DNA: TGTGCCAGCAGCTTATTGGGGGGACCGGGCTACACCTTC. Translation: CASSLLGGPGYTF.

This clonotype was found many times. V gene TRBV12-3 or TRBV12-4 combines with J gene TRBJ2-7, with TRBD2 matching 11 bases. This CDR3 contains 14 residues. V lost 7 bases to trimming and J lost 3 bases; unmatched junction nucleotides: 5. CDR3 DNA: TGTGCCAGCAAACCGGGACTAGCGGACTACGAGCAGTACTTC. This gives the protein CASKPGLADYEQYF.

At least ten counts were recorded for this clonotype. The CDR3 reads CASSLSLGQGVGGYTF. As DNA, the CDR3 is TGTGCCAGCAGCCTCTCCCTCGGACAGGGGGTAGGGGGCTACACCTTC. The J gene is TRBJ1-2, the V gene TRBV28; TRBD1 agrees at 10 bases. CDR1 is MDHEN, CDR2 SYDVKM, per germline. This CDR3 is built from 16 residues. J was trimmed by 8 bases and V by 6 bases; bases with no gene match: 15.

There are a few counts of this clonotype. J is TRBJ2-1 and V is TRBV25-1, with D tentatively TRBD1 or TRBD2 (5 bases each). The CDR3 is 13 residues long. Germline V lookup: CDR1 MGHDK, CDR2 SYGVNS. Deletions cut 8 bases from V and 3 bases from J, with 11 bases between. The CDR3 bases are TGTGCCAGCCTCGGGACGGTCTACAATGAGCAGTTCTTC. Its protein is CASLGTVYNEQFF.

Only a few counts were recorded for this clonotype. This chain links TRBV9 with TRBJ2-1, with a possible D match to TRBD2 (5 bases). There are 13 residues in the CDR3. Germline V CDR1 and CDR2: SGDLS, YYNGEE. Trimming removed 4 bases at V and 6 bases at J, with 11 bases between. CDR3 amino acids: CASSSITSNEQFF. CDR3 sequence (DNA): TGTGCCAGCAGCTCTATCACTAGCAATGAGCAGTTCTTC.

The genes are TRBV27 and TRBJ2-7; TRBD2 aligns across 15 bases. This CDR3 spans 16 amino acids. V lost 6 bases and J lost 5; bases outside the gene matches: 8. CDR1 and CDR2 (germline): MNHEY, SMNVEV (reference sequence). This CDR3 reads CASSSGTSGRRNEQYF. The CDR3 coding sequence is TGTGCCAGCAGCTCCGGGACTAGCGGGAGGAGGAACGAGCAGTACTTC.

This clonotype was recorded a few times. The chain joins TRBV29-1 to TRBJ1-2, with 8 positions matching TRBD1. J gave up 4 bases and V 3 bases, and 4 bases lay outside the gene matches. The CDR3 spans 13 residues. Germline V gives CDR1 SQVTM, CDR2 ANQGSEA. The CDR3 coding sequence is TGCAGCGTTGATTCACAGGGGGGCTATGGCTACACCTTC. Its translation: CSVDSQGGYGYTF.